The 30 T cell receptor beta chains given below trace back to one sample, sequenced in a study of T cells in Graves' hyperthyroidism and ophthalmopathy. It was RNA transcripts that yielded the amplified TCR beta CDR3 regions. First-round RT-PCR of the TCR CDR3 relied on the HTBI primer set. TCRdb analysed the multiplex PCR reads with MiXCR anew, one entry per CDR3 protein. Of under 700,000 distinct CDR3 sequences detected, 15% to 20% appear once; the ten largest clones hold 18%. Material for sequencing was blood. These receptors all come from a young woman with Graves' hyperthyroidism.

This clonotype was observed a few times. This CDR3 is CASSTGTGGSQPQHF. CDR3 coding DNA: TGTGCCAGCAGTACCGGGACGGGAGGCAGTCAGCCCCAGCATTTT. The rearrangement links TRBV6-1 to TRBJ1-5; TRBD1 is a possible D gene (5 bases). Germline assignment: CDR1 MNHNS and CDR2 SASEGT. The V end lost 5 bases, the J end lost 6 bases, and 17 bases lay between the germline ends. The CDR3 runs 15 residues.

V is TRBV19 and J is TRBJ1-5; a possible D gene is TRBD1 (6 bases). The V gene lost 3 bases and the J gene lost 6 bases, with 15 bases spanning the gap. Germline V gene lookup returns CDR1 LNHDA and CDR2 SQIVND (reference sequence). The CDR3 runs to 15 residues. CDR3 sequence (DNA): TGTGCCAGTAGTATGGGGGGGCCTACGGGTCAGCCCCAGCATTTT. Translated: CASSMGGPTGQPQHF.

The CDR3 reads CSARDDRGHEQYF. DNA for the CDR3: TGCAGTGCTAGAGATGACAGGGGACACGAGCAGTACTTC. This chain uses TRBV20-1 with TRBJ2-7; 8 nucleotides line up with TRBD1. V trimming: 0 bases; J trimming: 5 bases; junction bases outside the gene matches: 3. CDR3 length equals 13 residues. Germline CDR1 reads DFQATT; CDR2 reads SNEGSKA (reference sequence).

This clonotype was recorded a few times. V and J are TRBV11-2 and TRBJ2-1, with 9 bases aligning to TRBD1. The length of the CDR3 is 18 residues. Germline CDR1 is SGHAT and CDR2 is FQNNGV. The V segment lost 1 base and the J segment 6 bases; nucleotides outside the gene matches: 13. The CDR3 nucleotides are TGTGCCAGCAGCTTAGCGGCCCCTCCGGGACAGGGTGCCAATGAGCAGTTCTTC. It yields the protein CASSLAAPPGQGANEQFF.

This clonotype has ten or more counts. CDR3 protein: CASSLEGGKETQYF. The CDR3 nucleotides read TGTGCCAGCAGCTTAGAAGGGGGGAAAGAGACCCAGTACTTC. V gene TRBV7-9 combines with J gene TRBJ2-5; D possibly matches TRBD1 or TRBD2 (6 bases each). Germline lookup yields CDR1 SEHNR and CDR2 FQNEAQ (reference sequence). The V and J ends lost 1 base and 3 bases respectively, with 9 bases between them. The CDR3 extends over 14 amino acids.

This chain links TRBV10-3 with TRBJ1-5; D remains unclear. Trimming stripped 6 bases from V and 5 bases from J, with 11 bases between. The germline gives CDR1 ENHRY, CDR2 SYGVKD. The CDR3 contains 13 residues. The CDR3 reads CAIRDRWDQPQHF. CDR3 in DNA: TGTGCCATCAGGGACCGCTGGGATCAGCCCCAGCATTTT.

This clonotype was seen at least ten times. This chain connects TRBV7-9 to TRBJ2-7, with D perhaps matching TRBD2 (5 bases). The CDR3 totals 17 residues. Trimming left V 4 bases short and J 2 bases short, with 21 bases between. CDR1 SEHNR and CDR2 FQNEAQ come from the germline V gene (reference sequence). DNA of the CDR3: TGTGCCAGCAGCTCATACCTCGGGGTGCGGACGGCCTACGAGCAGTACTTC. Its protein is CASSSYLGVRTAYEQYF.

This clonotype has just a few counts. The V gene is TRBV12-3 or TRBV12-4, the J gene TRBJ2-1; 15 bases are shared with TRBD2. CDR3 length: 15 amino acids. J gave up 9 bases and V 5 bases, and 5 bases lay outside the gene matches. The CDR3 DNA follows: TGTGCCAGCAGTCAAGGACTAGCGGGGGGGCGTGAGCAGTTCTTC. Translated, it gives CASSQGLAGGREQFF.

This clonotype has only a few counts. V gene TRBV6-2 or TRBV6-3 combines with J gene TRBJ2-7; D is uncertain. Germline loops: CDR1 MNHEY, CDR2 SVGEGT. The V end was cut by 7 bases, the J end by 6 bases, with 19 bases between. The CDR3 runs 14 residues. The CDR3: CASTPTRAGLEQYF. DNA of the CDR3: TGTGCCAGCACCCCGACCCGAGCAGGTCTCGAGCAGTACTTC.

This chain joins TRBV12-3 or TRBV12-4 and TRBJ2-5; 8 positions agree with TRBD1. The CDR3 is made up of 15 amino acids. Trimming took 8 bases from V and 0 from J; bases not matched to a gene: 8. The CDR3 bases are TGTGCCAGCGGACGGACAGGGCTATACCAAGAGACCCAGTACTTC. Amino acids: CASGRTGLYQETQYF.

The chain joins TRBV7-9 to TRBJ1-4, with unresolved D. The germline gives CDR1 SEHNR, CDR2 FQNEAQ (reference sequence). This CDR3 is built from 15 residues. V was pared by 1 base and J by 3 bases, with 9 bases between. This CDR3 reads CASSLVPAPNEKLFF. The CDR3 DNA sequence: TGTGCCAGCAGCTTAGTTCCGGCGCCTAATGAAAAACTGTTTTTT. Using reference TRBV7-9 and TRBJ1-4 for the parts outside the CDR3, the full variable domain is DTGVSQNPRHKITKRGQNVTFRCDPISEHNRLYWYRQTLGQGPEFLTYFQNEAQLEKSRLLSDRFSAERPKGSFSTLEIQRTEQGDSAMYLCASSLVPAPNEKLFFGSGTQLSVL.

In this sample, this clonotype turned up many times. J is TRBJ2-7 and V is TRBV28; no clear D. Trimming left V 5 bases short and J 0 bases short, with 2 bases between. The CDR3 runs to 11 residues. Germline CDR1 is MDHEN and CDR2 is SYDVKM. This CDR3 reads CASSASYEQYF. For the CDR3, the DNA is TGTGCCAGCAGTGCCTCCTACGAGCAGTACTTC.

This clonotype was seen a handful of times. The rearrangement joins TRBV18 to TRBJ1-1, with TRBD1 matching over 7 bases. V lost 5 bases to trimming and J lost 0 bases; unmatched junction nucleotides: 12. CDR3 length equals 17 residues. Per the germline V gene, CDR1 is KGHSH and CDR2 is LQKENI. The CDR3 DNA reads TGTGCCAGCTCATCTCACCGACAGGGACCAATGAACACTGAAGCTTTCTTT. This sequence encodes CASSSHRQGPMNTEAFF.

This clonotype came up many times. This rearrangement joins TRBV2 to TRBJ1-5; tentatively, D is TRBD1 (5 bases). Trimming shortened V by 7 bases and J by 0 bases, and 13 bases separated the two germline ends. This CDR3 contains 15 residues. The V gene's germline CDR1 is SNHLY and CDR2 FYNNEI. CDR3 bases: TGTGCCAGCACCCGGGACGCCGCTAGCAATCAGCCCCAGCATTTT. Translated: CASTRDAASNQPQHF.

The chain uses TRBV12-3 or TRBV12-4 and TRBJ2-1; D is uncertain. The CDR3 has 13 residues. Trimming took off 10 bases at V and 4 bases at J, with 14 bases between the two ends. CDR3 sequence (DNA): TGTGCCACCCGGAGTACACGGTACAATGAGCAGTTCTTC. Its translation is CATRSTRYNEQFF.

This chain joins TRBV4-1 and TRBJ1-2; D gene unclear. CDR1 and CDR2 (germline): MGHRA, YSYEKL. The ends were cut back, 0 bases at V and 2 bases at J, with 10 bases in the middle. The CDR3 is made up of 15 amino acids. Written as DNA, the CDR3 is TGCGCCAGCAGCCAAGATGTCCCGGAGAACTATGGCTACACCTTC. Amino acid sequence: CASSQDVPENYGYTF.

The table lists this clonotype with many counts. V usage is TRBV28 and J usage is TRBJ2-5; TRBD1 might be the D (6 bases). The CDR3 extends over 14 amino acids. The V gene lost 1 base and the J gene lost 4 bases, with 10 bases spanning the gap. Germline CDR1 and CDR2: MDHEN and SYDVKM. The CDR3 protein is CASSLLGGRETQYF. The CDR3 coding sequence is TGTGCCAGCAGTTTATTAGGGGGACGAGAGACCCAGTACTTC. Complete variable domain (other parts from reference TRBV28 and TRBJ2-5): DVKVTQSSRYLVKRTGEKVFLECVQDMDHENMFWYRQDPGLGLRLIYFSYDVKMKEKGDIPEGYSVSREKKERFSLILESASTNQTSMYLCASSLLGGRETQYFGPGTRLLVL.

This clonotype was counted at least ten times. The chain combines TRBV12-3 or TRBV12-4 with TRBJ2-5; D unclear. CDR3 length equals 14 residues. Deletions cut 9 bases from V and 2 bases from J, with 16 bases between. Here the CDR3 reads CASRPARIQETQYF. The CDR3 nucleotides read TGTGCCAGTAGACCTGCCAGGATTCAAGAGACCCAGTACTTC.

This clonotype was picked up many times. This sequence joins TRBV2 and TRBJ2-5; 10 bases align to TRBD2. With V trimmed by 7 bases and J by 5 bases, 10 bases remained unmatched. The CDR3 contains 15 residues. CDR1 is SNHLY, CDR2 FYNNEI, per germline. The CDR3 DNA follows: TGTGCCAGCAAAAGCGGGAGGGCCAAGTTTGAGACCCAGTACTTC. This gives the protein CASKSGRAKFETQYF. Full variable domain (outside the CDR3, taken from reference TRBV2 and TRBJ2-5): EPEVTQTPSHQVTQMGQEVILRCVPISNHLYFYWYRQILGQKVEFLVSFYNNEISEKSEIFDDQFSVERPDGSNFTLKIRSTKLEDSAMYFCASKSGRAKFETQYFGPGTRLLVL.

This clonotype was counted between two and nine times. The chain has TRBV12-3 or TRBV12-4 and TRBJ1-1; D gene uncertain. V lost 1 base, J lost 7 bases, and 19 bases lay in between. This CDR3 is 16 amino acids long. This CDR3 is CASSLVARPPRGEAFF. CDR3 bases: TGTGCCAGCAGTTTAGTTGCCAGGCCTCCACGAGGTGAAGCTTTCTTT.

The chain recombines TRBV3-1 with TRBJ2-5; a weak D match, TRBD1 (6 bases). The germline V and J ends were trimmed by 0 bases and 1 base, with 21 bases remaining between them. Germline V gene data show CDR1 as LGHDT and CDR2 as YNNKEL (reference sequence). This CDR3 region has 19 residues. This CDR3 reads CASSQDRAILGQFQETQYF. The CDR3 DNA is TGTGCCAGCAGCCAAGACAGAGCCATCCTAGGACAGTTCCAAGAGACCCAGTACTTC.

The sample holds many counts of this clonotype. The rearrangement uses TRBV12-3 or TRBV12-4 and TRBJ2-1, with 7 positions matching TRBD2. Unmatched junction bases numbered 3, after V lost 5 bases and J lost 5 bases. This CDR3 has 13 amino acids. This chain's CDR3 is CASSRGENNEQFF. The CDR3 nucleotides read TGTGCCAGCAGTCGGGGGGAAAACAATGAGCAGTTCTTC.

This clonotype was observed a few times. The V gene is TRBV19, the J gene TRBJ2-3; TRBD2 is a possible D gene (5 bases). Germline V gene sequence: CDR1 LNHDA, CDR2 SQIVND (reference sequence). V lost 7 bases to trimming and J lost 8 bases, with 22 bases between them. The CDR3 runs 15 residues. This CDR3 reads CASTPSLQRRGTQYF. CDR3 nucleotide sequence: TGTGCCAGTACTCCGAGCCTTCAAAGACGGGGTACGCAGTATTTT. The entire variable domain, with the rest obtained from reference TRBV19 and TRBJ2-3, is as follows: DGGITQSPKYLFRKEGQNVTLSCEQNLNHDAMYWYRQDPGQGLRLIYYSQIVNDFQKGDIAEGYSVSREKKESFPLTVTSAQKNPTAFYLCASTPSLQRRGTQYFGPGTRLTVL.

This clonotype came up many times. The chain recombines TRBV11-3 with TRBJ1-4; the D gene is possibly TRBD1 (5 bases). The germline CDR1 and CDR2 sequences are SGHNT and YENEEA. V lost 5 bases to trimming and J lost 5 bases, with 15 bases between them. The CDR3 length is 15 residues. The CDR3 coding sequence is TGTGCCAGCAGCCACTCGCCCCAGGGAAATGAAAAACTGTTTTTT. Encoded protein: CASSHSPQGNEKLFF.

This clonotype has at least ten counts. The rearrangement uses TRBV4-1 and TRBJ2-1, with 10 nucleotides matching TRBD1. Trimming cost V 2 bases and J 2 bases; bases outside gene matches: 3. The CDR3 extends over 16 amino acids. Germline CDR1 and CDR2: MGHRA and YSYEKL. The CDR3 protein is CASSQPGTGAYNEQFF. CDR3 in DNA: TGCGCCAGCAGCCAACCCGGGACAGGGGCCTACAATGAGCAGTTCTTC.

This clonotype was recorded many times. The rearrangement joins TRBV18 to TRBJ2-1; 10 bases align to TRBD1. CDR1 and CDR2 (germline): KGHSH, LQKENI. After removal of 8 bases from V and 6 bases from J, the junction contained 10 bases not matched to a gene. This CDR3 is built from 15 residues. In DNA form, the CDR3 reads TGTGCCAGCACGCCTCCGGGACAGGGGTCCAATGAGCAGTTCTTC. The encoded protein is CASTPPGQGSNEQFF. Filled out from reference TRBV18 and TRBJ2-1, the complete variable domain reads NAGVMQNPRHLVRRRGQEARLRCSPMKGHSHVYWYRQLPEEGLKFMVYLQKENIIDESGMPKERFSAEFPKEGPSILRIQQVVRGDSAAYFCASTPPGQGSNEQFFGPGTRLTVL.

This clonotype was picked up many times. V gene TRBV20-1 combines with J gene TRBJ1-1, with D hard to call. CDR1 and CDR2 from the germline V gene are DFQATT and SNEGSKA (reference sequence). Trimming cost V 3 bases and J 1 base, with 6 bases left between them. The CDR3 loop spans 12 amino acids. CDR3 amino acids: CSASGRNTEAFF. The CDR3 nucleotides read TGCAGTGCTAGTGGTCGGAACACTGAAGCTTTCTTT.

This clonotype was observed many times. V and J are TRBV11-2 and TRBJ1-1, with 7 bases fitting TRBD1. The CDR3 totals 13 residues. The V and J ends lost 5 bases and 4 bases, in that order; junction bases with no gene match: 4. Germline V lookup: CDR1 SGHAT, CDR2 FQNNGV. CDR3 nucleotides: TGTGCCAGCAGCCGACAGGGATTCACTGAAGCTTTCTTT. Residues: CASSRQGFTEAFF.

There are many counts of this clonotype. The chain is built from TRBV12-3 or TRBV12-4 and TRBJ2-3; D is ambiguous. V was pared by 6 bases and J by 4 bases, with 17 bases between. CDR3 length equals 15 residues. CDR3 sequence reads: CASSPRTLKADTQYF. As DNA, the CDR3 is TGTGCCAGCAGCCCTAGGACCCTTAAGGCAGATACGCAGTATTTT.

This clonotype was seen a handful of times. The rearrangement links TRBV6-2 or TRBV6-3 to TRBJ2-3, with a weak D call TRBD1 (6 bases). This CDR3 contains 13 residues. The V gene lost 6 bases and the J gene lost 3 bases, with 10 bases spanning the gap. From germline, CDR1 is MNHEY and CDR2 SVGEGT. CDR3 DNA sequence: TGTGCCAGCAGCCAGGGGTTTACAGATACGCAGTATTTT. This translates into CASSQGFTDTQYF.